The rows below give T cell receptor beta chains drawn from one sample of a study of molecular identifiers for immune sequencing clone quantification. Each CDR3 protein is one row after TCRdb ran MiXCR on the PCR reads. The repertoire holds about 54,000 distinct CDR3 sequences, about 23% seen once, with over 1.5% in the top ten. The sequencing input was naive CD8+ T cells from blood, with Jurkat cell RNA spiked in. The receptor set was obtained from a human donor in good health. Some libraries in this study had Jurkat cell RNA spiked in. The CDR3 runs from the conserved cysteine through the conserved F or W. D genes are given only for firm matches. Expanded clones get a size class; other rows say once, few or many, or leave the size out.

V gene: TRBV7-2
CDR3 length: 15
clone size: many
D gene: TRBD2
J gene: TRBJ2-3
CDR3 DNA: TGTGCCAGCACCCTAGCGGGGGGGCGAAAGGATACGCAGTATTTT
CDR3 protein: CASTLAGGRKDTQYF

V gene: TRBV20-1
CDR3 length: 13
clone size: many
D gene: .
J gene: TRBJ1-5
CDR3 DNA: TGCAGTGCGGAGGGGACCGCAAATCAGCCCCAGCATTTT
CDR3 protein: CSAEGTANQPQHF

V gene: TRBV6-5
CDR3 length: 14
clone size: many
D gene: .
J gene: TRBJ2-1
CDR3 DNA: TGTGCCAGCAGTCCCTCCGGGAGCTACAATGAGCAGTTCTTC
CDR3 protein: CASSPSGSYNEQFF

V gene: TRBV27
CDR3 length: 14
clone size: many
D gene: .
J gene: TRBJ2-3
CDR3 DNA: TGTGCCAGCAGCCGCACCCCTTACACAGATACGCAGTATTTT
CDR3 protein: CASSRTPYTDTQYF

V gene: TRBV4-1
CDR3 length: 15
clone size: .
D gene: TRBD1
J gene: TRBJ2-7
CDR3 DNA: TGCGCCAGCAGCCCCGACAGGGGAGGAACCTACGAGCAGTACTTC
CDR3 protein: CASSPDRGGTYEQYF

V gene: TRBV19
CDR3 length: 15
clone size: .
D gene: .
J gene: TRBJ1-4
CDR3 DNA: .
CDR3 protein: CASSVWAIGNEKLLF

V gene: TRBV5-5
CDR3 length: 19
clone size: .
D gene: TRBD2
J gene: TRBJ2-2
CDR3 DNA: TGTGCCAGCAGCTTCGGGGGTAGCGGGACCGAACCGAACACCGGGGAGCTGTTTTTT
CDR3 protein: CASSFGGSGTEPNTGELFF

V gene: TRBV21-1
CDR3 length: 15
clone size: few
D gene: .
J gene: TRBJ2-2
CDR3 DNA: TGTGCCAGCAGCAAGGTGACTAGTGGCACCGGGGAGCTGTTTTTT
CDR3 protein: CASSKVTSGTGELFF

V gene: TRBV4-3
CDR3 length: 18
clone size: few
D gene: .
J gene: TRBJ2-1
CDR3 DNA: TGCGCCAGCAGCCAAGAGAGAGCAGGTTTTGGTTTCTACAATGAGCAGTTCTTC
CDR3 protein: CASSQERAGFGFYNEQFF

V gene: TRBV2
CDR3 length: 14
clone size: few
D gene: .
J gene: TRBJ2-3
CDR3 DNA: TGTGCCAGCAACCCCCGGGACAGCACAGATACGCAGTATTTT
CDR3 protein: CASNPRDSTDTQYF

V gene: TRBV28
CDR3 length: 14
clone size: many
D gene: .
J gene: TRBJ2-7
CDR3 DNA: TGTGCCAGCAGCCAAAGGACAGCCCCCTACGAGCAGTACTTC
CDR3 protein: CASSQRTAPYEQYF

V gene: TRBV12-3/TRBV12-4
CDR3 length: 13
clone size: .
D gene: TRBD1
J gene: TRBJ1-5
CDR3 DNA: TGTGCCAGCAGTTTAGCGCAGGGGGAGCCCCAGCATTTT
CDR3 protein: CASSLAQGEPQHF

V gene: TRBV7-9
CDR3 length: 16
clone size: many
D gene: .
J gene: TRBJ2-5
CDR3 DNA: TGTGCCAGCAGCCAGACGGTTTCCCGGACGGAAAAGACCCAGTACTTC
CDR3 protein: CASSQTVSRTEKTQYF

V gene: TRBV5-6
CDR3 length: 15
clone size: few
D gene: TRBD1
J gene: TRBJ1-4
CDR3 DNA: TGTGCCAGCAGCTTGGGGGACAGGGCGAATGAAAAACTGTTTTTT
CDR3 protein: CASSLGDRANEKLFF

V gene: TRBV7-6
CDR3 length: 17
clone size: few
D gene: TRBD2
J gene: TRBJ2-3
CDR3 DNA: TGTGCCAGCAGCCTCACAGCGGCAGGGTCGGGAGGAGATACGCAGTATTTT
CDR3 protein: CASSLTAAGSGGDTQYF

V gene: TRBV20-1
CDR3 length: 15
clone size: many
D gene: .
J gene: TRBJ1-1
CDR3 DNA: TGCAGTGCTAGAGATCGGATGGGACCGAACACTGAAGCTTTCTTT
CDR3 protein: CSARDRMGPNTEAFF

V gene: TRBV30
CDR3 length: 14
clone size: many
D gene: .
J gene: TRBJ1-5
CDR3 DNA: TGTGCCTGGAGTTATGACAGTAGCAATCAGCCCCAGCATTTT
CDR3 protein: CAWSYDSSNQPQHF

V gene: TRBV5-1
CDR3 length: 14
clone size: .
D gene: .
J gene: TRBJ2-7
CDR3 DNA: TGCGCCAGCAGCTCCCGGATAATTCCCTACGAGCAGTACTTC
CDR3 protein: CASSSRIIPYEQYF

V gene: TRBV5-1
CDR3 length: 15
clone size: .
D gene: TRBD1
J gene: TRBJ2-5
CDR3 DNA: TGCGCCAGCAGCTTAGGACAGGGCCGCTTGGAGACCCAGTACTTC
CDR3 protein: CASSLGQGRLETQYF

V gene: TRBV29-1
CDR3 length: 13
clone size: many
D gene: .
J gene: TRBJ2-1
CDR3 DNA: TGCAGCCCCCGGTTAGCGACCTACAATGAGCAGTTCTTC
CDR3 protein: CSPRLATYNEQFF

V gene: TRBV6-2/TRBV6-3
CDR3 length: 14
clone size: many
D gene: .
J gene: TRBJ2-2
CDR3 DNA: TGTGCCACTAGCCGGGGAGCGAACACCGGGGAGCTGTTTTTT
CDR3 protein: CATSRGANTGELFF

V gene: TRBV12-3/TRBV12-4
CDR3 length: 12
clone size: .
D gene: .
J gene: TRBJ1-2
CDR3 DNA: TGTGCCAGCAGTCCAGGGCCCTATGGCTACACCTTC
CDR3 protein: CASSPGPYGYTF

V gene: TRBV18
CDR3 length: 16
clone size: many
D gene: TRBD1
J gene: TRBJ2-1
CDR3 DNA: TGTGCCAGCTCACCGGGGGACAGGGTGTCCTACAATGAGCAGTTCTTC
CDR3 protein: CASSPGDRVSYNEQFF

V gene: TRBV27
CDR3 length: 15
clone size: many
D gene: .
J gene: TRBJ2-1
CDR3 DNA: TGTGCCAGCAGTTTATCCGGCTCTCCCTGGGATGAGCAGTTCTTC
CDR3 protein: CASSLSGSPWDEQFF

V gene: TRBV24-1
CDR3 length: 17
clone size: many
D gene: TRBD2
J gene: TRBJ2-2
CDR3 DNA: TGTGCCACCAGTGATTTGGATAGCGGGACGCTGTTCGGGGAGCTGTTTTTT
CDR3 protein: CATSDLDSGTLFGELFF

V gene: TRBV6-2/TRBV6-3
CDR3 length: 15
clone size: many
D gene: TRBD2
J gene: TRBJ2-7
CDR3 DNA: TGTGCCAGCAGGAAACGGGGGGAAACTGTCTACGAGCAGTACTTC
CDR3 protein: CASRKRGETVYEQYF

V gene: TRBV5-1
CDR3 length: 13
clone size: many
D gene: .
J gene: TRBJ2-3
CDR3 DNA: TGCGCCAGCAGCTTGGAAAACACAGATACGCAGTATTTT
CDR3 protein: CASSLENTDTQYF

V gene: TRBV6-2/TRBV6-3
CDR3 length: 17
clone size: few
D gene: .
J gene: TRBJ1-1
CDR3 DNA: TGTGCCAGCAGTTACAAAAGGGACTCCCTGCTGGAGACTGAAGCTTTCTTT
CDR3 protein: CASSYKRDSLLETEAFF

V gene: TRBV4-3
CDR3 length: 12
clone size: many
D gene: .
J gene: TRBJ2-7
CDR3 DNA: TGCGCCAGCAGCCAAGATGGGGGGGAGCAGTACTTC
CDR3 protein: CASSQDGGEQYF

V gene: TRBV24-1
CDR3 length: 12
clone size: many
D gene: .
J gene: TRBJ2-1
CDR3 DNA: TGTGCCACCAGTGATTTTATGGGTGAGCAGTTCTTC
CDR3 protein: CATSDFMGEQFF

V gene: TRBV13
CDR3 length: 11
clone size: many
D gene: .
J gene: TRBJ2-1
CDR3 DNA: TGTGCCAGCAGCTTTAGCGGAGCTCAGTTCTTC
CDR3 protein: CASSFSGAQFF

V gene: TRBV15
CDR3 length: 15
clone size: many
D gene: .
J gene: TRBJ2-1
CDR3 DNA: TGTGCCACCAGCAGAGCCTTAGGGTCCTACAATGAGCAGTTCTTC
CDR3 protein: CATSRALGSYNEQFF